One and the same sample provided the 5 T cell receptor beta chains below, sequenced in a study of regulatory T cells in long-lasting Graves disease. Time point: newly diagnosed GD, antithyroid drugs for less than 3 months. Making the TCR library involved RNA that had been extracted from PBMCs. Library construction for TCR beta used iRepertoire HTBI primers and Arm-PCR of CDR3 regions. TCRdb processed the multiplex PCR reads anew with MiXCR; each CDR3 protein has one entry. The sample yields about 470,000 distinct CDR3 sequences, about 15% seen once. The sample also formed part of further work on T cells in Graves' hyperthyroidism and ophthalmopathy.

The sample was peripheral blood mononuclear cells (PBMCs), taken at new diagnosis, from a patient treated with antithyroid drugs. Every receptor here comes from a woman in her twenties or thirties with Graves disease.

This clonotype has at least ten counts. This chain links TRBV11-2 with TRBJ1-1; possibly TRBD1 for D (5 bases). The CDR3 runs to 14 residues. Germline values: CDR1 SGHAT, CDR2 FQNNGV. V gave up 1 base and J gave up 2 bases, with 8 bases separating them. The CDR3: CASSLGTLNTEAFF. The CDR3 DNA reads as TGTGCCAGCAGCTTAGGGACACTTAACACTGAAGCTTTCTTT.

This clonotype showed up just a few times. The rearrangement links TRBV5-4 to TRBJ2-7, with 9 positions matching TRBD1. The CDR3 length is 15 residues. Trimming cost V 1 base and J 4 bases; bases outside gene matches: 6. Germline CDR1 and CDR2: SGHNT and YYREEE (reference sequence). DNA for the CDR3: TGTGCCAGCAGCTTGAGACAGGGGGTAAAGTACGAGCAGTACTTC. It encodes CASSLRQGVKYEQYF.

This clonotype appeared many times. The chain employs TRBV6-5 and TRBJ1-2; D perhaps matches TRBD1 (5 bases). Germline V gene data show CDR1 as MNHEY and CDR2 as SVGAGI. Trimming took 2 bases from V and 12 from J, leaving 19 bases between them. The CDR3 consists of 14 residues. CDR3: CASSYDGGPSGHTF. The CDR3 coding sequence is TGTGCCAGCAGTTACGATGGGGGACCTTCGGGGCACACCTTC.

In this sample, this clonotype turned up many times. The rearrangement links TRBV27 to TRBJ2-2; no reliable D call. Per the germline V gene, CDR1 is MNHEY and CDR2 is SMNVEV (reference sequence). The CDR3 spans 15 residues. Deletions cut 0 bases from V and 7 bases from J, with 12 bases between. This CDR3 is CASSLSVELNGELFF. The CDR3 region has the DNA TGTGCCAGCAGTTTATCCGTTGAGCTCAACGGGGAGCTGTTTTTT.

The rearrangement joins TRBV24-1 to TRBJ1-3; possibly TRBD1 for D (5 bases). CDR1 KGHDR and CDR2 SFDVKD come from the germline V gene. This CDR3 has 16 residues. V was clipped by 3 bases and J by 0 bases, with 11 bases between them. CDR3 sequence: CATSDKTGASGNTIYF. CDR3 bases: TGTGCCACCAGTGATAAAACAGGAGCCTCTGGAAACACCATATATTTT.